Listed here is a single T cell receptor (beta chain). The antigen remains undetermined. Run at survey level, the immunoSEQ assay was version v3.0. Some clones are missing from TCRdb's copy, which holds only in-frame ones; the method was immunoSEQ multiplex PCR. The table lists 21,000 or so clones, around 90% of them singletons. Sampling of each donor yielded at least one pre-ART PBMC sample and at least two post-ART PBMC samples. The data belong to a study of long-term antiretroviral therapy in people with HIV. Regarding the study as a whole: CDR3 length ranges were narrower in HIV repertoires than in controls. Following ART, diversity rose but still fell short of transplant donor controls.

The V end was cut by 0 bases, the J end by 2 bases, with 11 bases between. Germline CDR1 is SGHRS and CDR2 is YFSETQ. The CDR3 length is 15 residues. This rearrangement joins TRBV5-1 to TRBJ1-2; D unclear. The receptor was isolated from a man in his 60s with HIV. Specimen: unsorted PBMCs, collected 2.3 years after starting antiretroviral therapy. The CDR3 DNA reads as TGCGCCAGCAGCTTGGTGGCGCCAACGAACTATGGCTACACCTTC. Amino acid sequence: CASSLVAPTNYGYTF.